Reported below is one TCR beta chain. Profiling relied on immunoSEQ multiplex PCR, and the TCRdb table lists in-frame clones only, not all of them. The table lists just over 2,000,000 clones, about 95% of them singletons, with 1.1% in the top ten. This sample is drawn from a study of shared clonotypes between healthy human individuals. Only CD45RO-negative cells positively selected for CCR7 counted as naive CD8 cells, so terminally differentiated effector memory CD45RA+ cells were excluded. The TCR originated in a young man in good health. The specimen sequenced was naive CD8+ T cells sorted from blood.

CDR3: CSAPSGSGEAFF. The CDR3, as DNA: TGCAGCGCCCCCTCGGGTTCAGGTGAAGCTTTCTTT. V usage is TRBV29-1 and J usage is TRBJ1-1; no reliable D call. The CDR3 is 12 amino acids. Germline CDR1 SQVTM, CDR2 ANQGSEA. V was trimmed by 7 bases and J by 7 bases, leaving 16 bases between them.